This is a list of T cell receptor beta chains from one sample in a study of blood T cells in healthy people across ages. TCRdb reprocessed the 5' RACE reads via MiXCR and lists one record per CDR3 protein. The sample holds around 1.5 million distinct CDR3 sequences, approximately 60% seen once. Material: blood. The receptors shown here come from a young man in good health. CDR3s include the opening cysteine and the closing phenylalanine or tryptophan. Each record gives: clone size, D gene, V gene, J gene, CDR3 protein, CDR3 DNA. D genes are given only for firm matches. Expanded clones get a size class; other rows say once, few or many, or leave the size out.

size: once
D: TRBD2
V: TRBV10-3
J: TRBJ2-5
CDR3: CAMPSGGLQETQYF
DNA: TGTGCCATGCCTAGCGGGGGCCTCCAAGAGACCCAGTACTTC

size: .
D: .
V: TRBV20-1
J: TRBJ2-1
CDR3: CSAEEGYNEQFF
DNA: TGCAGCGCCGAAGAGGGATACAATGAGCAGTTCTTC

size: .
D: .
V: TRBV27
J: TRBJ2-5
CDR3: CASSVPNGETQYF
DNA: TGTGCCAGCAGTGTTCCCAATGGGGAGACCCAGTACTTC

size: .
D: .
V: TRBV4-1
J: TRBJ1-4
CDR3: CASSPAALNEKLFF
DNA: TGCGCCAGCAGCCCGGCCGCGCTTAATGAAAAACTGTTTTTT

size: .
D: .
V: TRBV7-2
J: TRBJ1-2
CDR3: CASSLAGDSDGYTF
DNA: TGTGCCAGCAGCTTAGCGGGGGATTCGGATGGCTACACCTTC

size: few
D: .
V: TRBV7-9
J: TRBJ1-6
CDR3: CASAQWNSPLHF
DNA: TGTGCCAGCGCCCAATGGAATTCACCCCTCCACTTT

size: .
D: TRBD1
V: TRBV5-1
J: TRBJ2-7
CDR3: CASSTGTASSYEQYF
DNA: TGCGCCAGCAGTACCGGGACAGCGAGCTCCTACGAGCAGTACTTC

size: .
D: .
V: TRBV25-1
J: TRBJ1-1
CDR3: CASSEVGGWSEAFF
DNA: TGTGCCAGCAGTGAAGTGGGCGGATGGTCTGAAGCTTTCTTT

size: .
D: .
V: TRBV20-1
J: TRBJ2-1
CDR3: CSARDVPQLDEQFF
DNA: TGCAGTGCTAGAGATGTCCCCCAACTGGATGAGCAGTTCTTC

size: .
D: TRBD1
V: TRBV4-2
J: TRBJ1-2
CDR3: CASSPHLFPGQEASGYTF
DNA: TGTGCCAGCAGCCCGCACCTTTTTCCGGGACAGGAGGCAAGTGGCTACACCTTC

size: .
D: .
V: TRBV4-2
J: TRBJ1-1
CDR3: CASSQVRGTLGSNTEAFF
DNA: TGTGCCAGCAGCCAAGTAAGAGGCACCCTAGGATCGAACACTGAAGCTTTCTTT

size: .
D: .
V: TRBV6-1
J: TRBJ2-1
CDR3: CASSEDAGTYNEQFF
DNA: TGTGCCAGCAGTGAAGACGCTGGAACCTACAATGAGCAGTTCTTC

size: .
D: .
V: TRBV4-3
J: TRBJ1-2
CDR3: CASSQSAQGHYGYTF
DNA: TGCGCCAGCAGCCAATCTGCACAGGGTCACTATGGCTACACCTTC

size: .
D: .
V: TRBV27
J: TRBJ2-7
CDR3: CASRIQEGYEQYF
DNA: TGTGCCAGCAGAATACAGGAGGGGTACGAGCAGTACTTC

size: .
D: .
V: TRBV4-2
J: TRBJ2-7
CDR3: CASSQDGVHEQYF
DNA: TGTGCCAGCAGCCAAGATGGGGTGCACGAGCAGTACTTC

size: few
D: .
V: TRBV20-1
J: TRBJ2-1
CDR3: CSVMAGPYNEQFF
DNA: TGCAGTGTCATGGCGGGGCCCTACAATGAGCAGTTCTTC

size: .
D: .
V: TRBV6-5
J: TRBJ2-1
CDR3: CASSYLSGVNGQFF
DNA: TGTGCCAGCAGTTACCTTTCTGGAGTGAATGGGCAGTTCTTC

size: .
D: .
V: TRBV3-1
J: TRBJ1-2
CDR3: CASSQKGGYTF
DNA: TGTGCCAGCAGCCAAAAGGGTGGCTACACCTTC

size: .
D: TRBD2
V: TRBV12-3/TRBV12-4
J: TRBJ2-4
CDR3: CASSFSGGSKNIQYF
DNA: TGTGCCAGCAGTTTTTCGGGGGGGTCTAAAAACATTCAGTACTTC

size: .
D: .
V: TRBV5-6
J: TRBJ2-3
CDR3: CASSLGSSDTQYF
DNA: TGTGCCAGCAGCCTCGGGAGCTCCGATACGCAGTATTTT

size: few
D: .
V: TRBV9
J: TRBJ2-7
CDR3: CASSPRPGAFYEQYF
DNA: TGTGCCAGCAGCCCCCGTCCGGGGGCTTTCTACGAGCAGTACTTC

size: .
D: TRBD2
V: TRBV12-3/TRBV12-4
J: TRBJ2-2
CDR3: CASSLAPTSATAGELFF
DNA: TGTGCCAGCAGTTTAGCTCCGACTAGCGCCACAGCCGGGGAGCTGTTTTTT

size: .
D: .
V: TRBV5-1
J: TRBJ2-3
CDR3: CASSFWSGTHNRTQYF
DNA: TGCGCCAGCAGCTTTTGGTCCGGGACTCACAACCGTACGCAGTATTTT

size: .
D: .
V: TRBV11-2
J: TRBJ2-3
CDR3: CASSLDWRGGATQYF
DNA: TGTGCCAGCAGCTTAGATTGGAGAGGGGGGGCTACGCAGTATTTT

size: .
D: .
V: TRBV10-3
J: TRBJ2-1
CDR3: CAIRGGGLAPNEQFF
DNA: TGTGCCATCAGAGGAGGAGGACTCGCACCCAATGAGCAGTTCTTC

size: .
D: TRBD1
V: TRBV11-1
J: TRBJ1-1
CDR3: CASREQGVEAFF
DNA: TGTGCCAGCAGGGAACAGGGGGTTGAAGCTTTCTTT

size: .
D: .
V: TRBV25-1
J: TRBJ2-7
CDR3: CASSAEAIYEQYF
DNA: TGTGCCAGCAGTGCGGAGGCTATCTACGAGCAGTACTTC

size: .
D: .
V: TRBV6-2/TRBV6-3
J: TRBJ2-7
CDR3: CASSSGVRLYEQYF
DNA: TGTGCCAGCAGTTCCGGGGTCCGACTCTACGAGCAGTACTTC

size: .
D: .
V: TRBV20-1
J: TRBJ2-1
CDR3: CSTNLPGHNNEQFF
DNA: TGCAGTACCAATCTCCCGGGGCACAACAATGAGCAGTTCTTC

size: .
D: .
V: TRBV6-5
J: TRBJ2-3
CDR3: CASTSISGASTDTQYF
DNA: TGTGCCAGCACCTCGATATCGGGGGCAAGCACAGATACGCAGTATTTT

size: .
D: TRBD2
V: TRBV11-2
J: TRBJ2-1
CDR3: CASSLPRLAGGVNEQFF
DNA: TGTGCCAGCAGTTTACCTCGACTAGCGGGAGGGGTCAATGAGCAGTTCTTC